This TCR beta chain derives from a study of OX40 agonist ivuxolimab in advanced cancers. The protocol was immunoSEQ multiplex PCR, while the TCRdb copy is restricted to in-frame clones and leaves out a portion. Among about 51,000 clones listed, roughly 80% were seen once. In germline, CDR1 is SGDLS, CDR2 YYNGEE. The CDR3 loop spans 16 amino acids. Trimming took 2 bases from V and 1 from J; bases not matched to a gene: 6. The rearrangement uses TRBV9 and TRBJ2-3; 8 nucleotides align to TRBD2. Sequences were derived from CD4+ or CD8+ T cells sorted from blood, sampled in a trial of the OX40 agonist ivuxolimab. The receptor comes from an adult with an advanced solid tumor such as melanoma, head and neck, liver or kidney cancer. The chain's CDR3 is CASSVRGGRGTDTQYF. The CDR3 region has the DNA TGTGCCAGCAGCGTTCGGGGGGGCCGAGGCACAGATACGCAGTATTTT.